Shown below are 6 T cell receptor beta chains from a single sample sequenced in a study of beta chain features in type 1 diabetes. Sequencing targeted expressed TCRB transcripts, as all isolated RNA had been reverse transcribed. Data came from immunoSEQ multiplex PCR; TCRdb stores just in-frame clones and leaves some out. Among fewer than 200,000 clones listed, approximately 8.1% were seen once. Sample: central memory CD4+ T cells from blood. The receptors originated from a man aged 18 to 29 in good health.

The V call is TRBV5-4, the J call TRBJ1-1; 9 bases are shared with TRBD1. Germline CDR1 and CDR2: SGHNT and YYREEE (reference sequence). Trimming at V came to 0 bases and at J to 5 bases, leaving 5 bases not matched to a gene. The CDR3 has 15 amino acids. The CDR3 DNA sequence: TGTGCCAGCAGCTTGGGAGGGACAGGGCGTACTGAAGCTTTCTTT. Amino acids: CASSLGGTGRTEAFF.

This clone was detected only a few times. The J gene is TRBJ1-5, the V gene TRBV30; maybe TRBD1 (5 bases). Germline V gene data show CDR1 as GTSNPN and CDR2 as SVGIG (reference sequence). This CDR3 has 14 residues. The V end lost 2 bases, the J end lost 0 bases, and 8 bases lay between the germline ends. The CDR3 DNA reads as TGTGCCTGGAGTCCAGGGTATAGCAATCAGCCCCAGCATTTT. Residues: CAWSPGYSNQPQHF.

This clone has just a few counts. This chain links TRBV5-1 with TRBJ2-1; no firm D call. Trimming pared 5 bases from V and 3 bases from J, leaving 6 bases between. In germline, CDR1 is SGHRS, CDR2 YFSETQ. The CDR3 is 12 residues long. For the CDR3, the DNA is TGCGCCAGCAGACTCGACTACAATGAGCAGTTCTTC. As protein: CASRLDYNEQFF.

This clone was detected ten times or more. The V and J genes are TRBV7-2 and TRBJ2-7; 7 bases line up with TRBD1. Germline-derived CDR1 and CDR2 are SGHTA and FQGNSA. This CDR3 is 16 amino acids long. The trim removed 1 base at V and 2 bases at J, leaving 8 bases unmatched. CDR3 in amino acids: CASSLVAGQATYEQYF. CDR3 coding DNA: TGTGCCAGCAGCTTAGTTGCCGGACAGGCCACCTACGAGCAGTACTTC.

The CDR3: CAIRSDGGNEKLFF. The CDR3 coding sequence is TGTGCCATCCGGTCGGACGGAGGTAATGAAAAACTGTTTTTT. This chain connects TRBV10-3 to TRBJ1-4, with no clear D. The V gene lost 8 bases and the J gene lost 4 bases, with 14 bases spanning the gap. Germline loops: CDR1 ENHRY, CDR2 SYGVKD. This CDR3 has 14 amino acids.

This clone was picked up a small number of times. The chain couples TRBV14 to TRBJ2-3; possibly TRBD2 for D (5 bases). The CDR3 is made up of 14 amino acids. The V gene's germline CDR1 is SGHDN and CDR2 FVKESK. V lost 4 bases, J lost 2 bases, and 10 bases lay in between. The CDR3 sequence is CASSRGSLTDTQYF. Written as DNA, the CDR3 is TGTGCCAGCAGCCGAGGGTCCCTCACAGATACGCAGTATTTT.